What follows is one TCR beta chain and its context. Distinct nucleotide sequences in the sample also encode this CDR3. Measured with immunoSEQ multiplex PCR; TCRdb has only the in-frame clones, and not every one. Altogether 7,000 or so clones are present, roughly 80% being singletons, with the ten largest covering 25% to 35%. The sample comes from a study of T cell repertoires in ileal Crohn's disease. CDR3 size: 13 residues. The germline V and J ends were trimmed by 3 bases and 4 bases, with 9 bases remaining between them. In germline, CDR1 is SNHLY, CDR2 FYNNEI. Documented time point: proximal margin of the surgical specimen (macroscopically non-inflamed).

This rearrangement joins TRBV2 to TRBJ1-2, with D possibly matching TRBD1 (6 bases). Sequencing input: ileal tissue. The sequence came from an adult with Crohn's disease. CDR3 in amino acids: CASSERQVYGYTF. In DNA, the CDR3 is TGTGCCAGCAGTGAGAGACAGGTCTATGGCTACACCTTC.